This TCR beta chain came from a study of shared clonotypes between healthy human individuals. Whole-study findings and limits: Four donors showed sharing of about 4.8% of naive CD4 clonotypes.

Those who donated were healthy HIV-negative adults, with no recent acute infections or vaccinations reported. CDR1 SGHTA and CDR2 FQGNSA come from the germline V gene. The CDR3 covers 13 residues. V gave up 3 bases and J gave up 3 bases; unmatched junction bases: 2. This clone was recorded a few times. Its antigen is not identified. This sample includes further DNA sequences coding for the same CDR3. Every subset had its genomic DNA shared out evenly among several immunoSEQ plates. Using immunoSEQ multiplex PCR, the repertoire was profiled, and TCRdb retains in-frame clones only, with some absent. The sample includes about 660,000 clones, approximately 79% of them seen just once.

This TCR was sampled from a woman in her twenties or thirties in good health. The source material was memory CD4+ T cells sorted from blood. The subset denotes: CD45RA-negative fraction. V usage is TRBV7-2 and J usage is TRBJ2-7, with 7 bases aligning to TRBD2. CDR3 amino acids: CASSFSSGYEQYF. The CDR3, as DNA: TGTGCCAGCAGCTTTTCTAGCGGCTACGAGCAGTACTTC. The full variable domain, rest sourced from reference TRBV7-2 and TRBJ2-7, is GAGVSQSPSNKVTEKGKDVELRCDPISGHTALYWYRQSLGQGLEFLIYFQGNSAPDKSGLPSDRFSAERTGGSVSTLTIQRTQQEDSAVYLCASSFSSGYEQYFGPGTRLTVT.